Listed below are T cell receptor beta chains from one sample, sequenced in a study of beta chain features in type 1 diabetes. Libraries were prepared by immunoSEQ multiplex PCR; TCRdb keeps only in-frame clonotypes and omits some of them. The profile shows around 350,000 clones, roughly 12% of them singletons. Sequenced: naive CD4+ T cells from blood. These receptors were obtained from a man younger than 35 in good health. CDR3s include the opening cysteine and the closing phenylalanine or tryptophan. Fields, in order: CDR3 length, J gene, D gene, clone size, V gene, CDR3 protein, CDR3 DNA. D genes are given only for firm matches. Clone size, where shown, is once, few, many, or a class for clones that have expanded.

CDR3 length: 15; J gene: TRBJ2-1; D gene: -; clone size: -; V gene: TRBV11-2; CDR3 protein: CASSLVGGTYNEQFF; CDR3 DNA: TGTGCCAGCAGCTTAGTGGGGGGAACCTACAATGAGCAGTTCTTC
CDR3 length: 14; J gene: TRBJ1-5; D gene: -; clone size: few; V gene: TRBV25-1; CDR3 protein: CASREAGNNQPQHF; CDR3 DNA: TGTGCCAGCAGAGAGGCGGGGAATAATCAGCCCCAGCATTTT
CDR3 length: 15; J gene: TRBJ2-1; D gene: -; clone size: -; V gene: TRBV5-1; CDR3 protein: CASSLRQGGGHEQFF; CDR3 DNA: TGCGCCAGCAGCTTGCGGCAGGGAGGCGGCCATGAGCAGTTCTTC
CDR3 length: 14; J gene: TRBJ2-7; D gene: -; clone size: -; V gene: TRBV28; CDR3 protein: CASRLPGQAYEQYF; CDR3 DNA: TGTGCCAGCAGACTTCCGGGACAAGCCTACGAGCAGTACTTC
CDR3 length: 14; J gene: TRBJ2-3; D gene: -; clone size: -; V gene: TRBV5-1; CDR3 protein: CASSPNPSTDTQYF; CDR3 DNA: TGCGCCAGCAGCCCTAACCCTAGCACAGATACGCAGTATTTT
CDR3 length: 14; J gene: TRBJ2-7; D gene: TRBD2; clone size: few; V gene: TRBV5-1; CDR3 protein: CASSSGLAGEEQYF; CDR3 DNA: TGCGCCAGCAGCTCGGGACTAGCGGGAGAGGAGCAGTACTTC
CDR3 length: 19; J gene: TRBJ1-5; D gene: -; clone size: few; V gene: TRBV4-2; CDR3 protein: CASSQDGLQYGGGNQPQHF; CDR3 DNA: TGTGCCAGCAGCCAAGACGGATTGCAGTACGGCGGGGGCAATCAGCCCCAGCATTTT
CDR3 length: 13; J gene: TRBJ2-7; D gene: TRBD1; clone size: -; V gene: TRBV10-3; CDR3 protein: CAISRQGTNEQYF; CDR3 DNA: TGTGCCATCAGCCGACAGGGGACCAACGAGCAGTACTTC
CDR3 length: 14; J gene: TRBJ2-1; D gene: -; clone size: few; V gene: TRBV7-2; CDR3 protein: CASSQEGLYNEQFF; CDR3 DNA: TGTGCCAGCAGCCAAGAGGGACTGTACAATGAGCAGTTCTTC
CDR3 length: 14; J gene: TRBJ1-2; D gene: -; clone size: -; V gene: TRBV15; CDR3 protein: CATSRDWGGYGYTF; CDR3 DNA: TGTGCCACCAGCAGAGACTGGGGGGGCTATGGCTACACCTTC
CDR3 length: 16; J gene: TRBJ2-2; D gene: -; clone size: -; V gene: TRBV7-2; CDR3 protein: CASRQGRGGYTGELFF; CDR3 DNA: TGTGCCAGCCGCCAAGGGAGGGGGGGTTACACCGGGGAGCTGTTTTTT
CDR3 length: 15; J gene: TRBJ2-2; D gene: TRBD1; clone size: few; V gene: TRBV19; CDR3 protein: CASSIRTGGTGELFF; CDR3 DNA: TGTGCCAGTAGTATAAGGACAGGGGGGACCGGGGAGCTGTTTTTT
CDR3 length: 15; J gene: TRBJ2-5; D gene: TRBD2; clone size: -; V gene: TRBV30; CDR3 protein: CAWSVGLASQGTQYF; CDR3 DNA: TGTGCCTGGAGCGTCGGACTAGCGAGTCAAGGGACCCAGTACTTC
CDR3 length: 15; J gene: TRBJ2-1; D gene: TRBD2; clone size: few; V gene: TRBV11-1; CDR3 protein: CASSATSGGANEQFF; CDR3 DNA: TGTGCCAGCAGCGCAACTAGCGGGGGGGCCAATGAGCAGTTCTTC
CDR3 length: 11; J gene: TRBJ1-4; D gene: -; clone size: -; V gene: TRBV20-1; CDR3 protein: CSARGGEKLFF; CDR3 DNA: TGCAGTGCTAGAGGAGGGGAAAAACTGTTTTTT
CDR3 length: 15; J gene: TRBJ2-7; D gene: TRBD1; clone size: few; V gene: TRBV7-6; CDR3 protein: CASSLSTGGNYEQYF; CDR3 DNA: TGTGCCAGCAGCTTAAGTACAGGGGGGAACTACGAGCAGTACTTC
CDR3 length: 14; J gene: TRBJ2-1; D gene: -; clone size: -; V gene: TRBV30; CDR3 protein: CAWSPAWRGNEQFF; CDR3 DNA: TGTGCCTGGAGTCCCGCCTGGCGGGGCAATGAGCAGTTCTTC
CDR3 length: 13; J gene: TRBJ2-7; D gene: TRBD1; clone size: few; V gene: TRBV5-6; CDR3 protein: CASSLTGDDQQYF; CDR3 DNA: TGTGCCAGCAGCTTGACAGGGGACGACCAGCAGTACTTC
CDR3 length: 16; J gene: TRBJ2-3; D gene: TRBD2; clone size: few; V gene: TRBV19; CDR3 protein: CASSRGTSLGTDTQYF; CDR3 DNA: TGTGCCAGTAGTAGGGGGACTAGCTTGGGCACAGATACGCAGTATTTT
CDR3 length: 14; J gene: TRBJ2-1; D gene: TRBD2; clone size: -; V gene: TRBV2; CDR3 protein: CASRLLAGGDEQFF; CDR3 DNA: TGTGCCAGCAGGCTACTAGCGGGGGGCGATGAGCAGTTCTTC
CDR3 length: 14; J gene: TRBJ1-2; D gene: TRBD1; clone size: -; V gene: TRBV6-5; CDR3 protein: CASSYSRGNYGYTF; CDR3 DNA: TGTGCCAGCAGTTACTCCAGGGGGAACTATGGCTACACCTTC
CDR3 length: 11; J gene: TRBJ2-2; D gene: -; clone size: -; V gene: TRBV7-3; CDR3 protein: CASALAGELFF; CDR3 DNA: TGTGCCAGCGCCCTAGCCGGGGAGCTGTTTTTT
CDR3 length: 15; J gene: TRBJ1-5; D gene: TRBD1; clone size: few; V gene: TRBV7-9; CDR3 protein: CASSPQGVGNQPQHF; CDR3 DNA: TGTGCCAGCAGTCCGCAGGGGGTAGGCAATCAGCCCCAGCATTTT
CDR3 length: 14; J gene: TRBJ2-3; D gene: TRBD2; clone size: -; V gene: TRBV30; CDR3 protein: CAWKLAGGRDTQYF; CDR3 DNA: TGTGCCTGGAAACTAGCGGGGGGGAGAGATACGCAGTATTTT
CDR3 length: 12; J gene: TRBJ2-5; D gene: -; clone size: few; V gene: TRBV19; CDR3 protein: CASSIRQETQYF; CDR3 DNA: TGTGCCAGTAGTATCCGGCAAGAGACCCAGTACTTC
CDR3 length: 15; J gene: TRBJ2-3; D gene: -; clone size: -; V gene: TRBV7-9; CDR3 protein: CASSTLAPGVDTQYF; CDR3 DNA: TGTGCCAGCAGCACCCTAGCTCCAGGGGTAGATACGCAGTATTTT
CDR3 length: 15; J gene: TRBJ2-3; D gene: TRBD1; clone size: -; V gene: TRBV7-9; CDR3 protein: CASRRTGGKADTQYF; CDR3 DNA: TGTGCCAGCAGACGGACAGGGGGTAAGGCAGATACGCAGTATTTT
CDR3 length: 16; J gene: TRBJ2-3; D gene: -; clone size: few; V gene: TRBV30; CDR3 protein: CAWSVLAGTSTDTQYF; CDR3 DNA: TGTGCCTGGAGTGTACTCGCGGGGACTAGCACAGATACGCAGTATTTT
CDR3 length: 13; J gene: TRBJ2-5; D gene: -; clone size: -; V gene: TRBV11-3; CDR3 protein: CASSPGVKETQYF; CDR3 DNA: TGTGCCAGCAGCCCCGGTGTCAAAGAGACCCAGTACTTC
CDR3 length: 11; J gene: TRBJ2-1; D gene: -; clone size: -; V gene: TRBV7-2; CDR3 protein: CASSSGTQQFF; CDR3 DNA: TGTGCCAGCAGCTCAGGGACACAGCAGTTCTTC
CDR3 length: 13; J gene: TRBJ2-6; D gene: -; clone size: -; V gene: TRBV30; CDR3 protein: CAWEASGANVLTF; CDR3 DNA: TGTGCCTGGGAAGCGTCTGGGGCCAACGTCCTGACTTTC